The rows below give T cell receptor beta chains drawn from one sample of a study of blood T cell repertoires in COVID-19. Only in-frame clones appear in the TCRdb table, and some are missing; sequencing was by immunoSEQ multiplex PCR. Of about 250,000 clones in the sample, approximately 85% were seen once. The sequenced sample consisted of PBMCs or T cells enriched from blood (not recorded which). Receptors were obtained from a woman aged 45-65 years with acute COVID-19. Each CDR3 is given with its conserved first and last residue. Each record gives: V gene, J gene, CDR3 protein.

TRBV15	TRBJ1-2	CATSRDLGGDGYTF
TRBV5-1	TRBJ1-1	CASSLVEGPNTEAFF
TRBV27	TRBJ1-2	CASRTEAYGYTF
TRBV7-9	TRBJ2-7	CASRRRQGDDEQYF
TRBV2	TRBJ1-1	CASMGGRTNTEAFF
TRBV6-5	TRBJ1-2	CASSNRGHGYTF
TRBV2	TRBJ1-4	CASSRTEVNEKLFF
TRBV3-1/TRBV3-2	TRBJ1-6	CASSRRTGGYNSPLHF
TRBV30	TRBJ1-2	CAWMEAGGSYGYTF
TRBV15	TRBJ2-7	CATRPGTGPYEQYF
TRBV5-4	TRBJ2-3	CASSYYHSTDTQYF
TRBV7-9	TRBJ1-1	CASRLGRDGEAFF
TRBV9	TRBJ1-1	CASSSDLSGGLRTEAFF
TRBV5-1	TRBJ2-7	CASSSTGTGWNEQYF
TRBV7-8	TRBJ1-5	CASSFTFRQDSNQPQHF
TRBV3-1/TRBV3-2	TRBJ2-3	CASSQGGTSRDTQYF
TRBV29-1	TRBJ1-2	CSVGLSGYTF
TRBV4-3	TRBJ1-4	CASSQDLGLNEKLFF
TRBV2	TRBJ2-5	CASRYRDRTSETQYF
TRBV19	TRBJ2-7	CASSEHYSYEQYF
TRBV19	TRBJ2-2	CASRRTGNTGELFF
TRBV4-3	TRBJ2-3	CASSPSGLDTQYF
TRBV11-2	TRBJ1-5	CASSKGTGTGSYQPQHF
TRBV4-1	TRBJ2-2	CASSQDHSGGALPGELFF
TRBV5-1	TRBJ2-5	CASSGAGGRETQYF
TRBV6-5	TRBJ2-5	CASSLSGTGSETQYF
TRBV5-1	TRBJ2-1	CASSLGGSSSYNEQFF
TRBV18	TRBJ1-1	CASSRDRVGNTEAFF
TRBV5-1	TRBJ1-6	CASSSGTEGSPLHF
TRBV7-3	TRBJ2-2	CASSWGDRGRTTGELFF
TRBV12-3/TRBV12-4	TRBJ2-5	CASMGLAGSTQYF
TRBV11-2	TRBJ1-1	CASSLAKLGRGVITEAFF
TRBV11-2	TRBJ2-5	CASSPAGAGGPGLRTQYF
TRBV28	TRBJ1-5	CASSPFGGREPQHF
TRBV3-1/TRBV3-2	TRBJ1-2	CASSQEGQGLSSHYGYTF
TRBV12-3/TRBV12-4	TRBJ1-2	CASSQGGFRGYTF
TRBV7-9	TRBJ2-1	CATTLAGGRGEQFF
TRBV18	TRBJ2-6	CASSPTGSPGANVLTF
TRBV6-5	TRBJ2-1	CASSYFRDRDNNEQFF
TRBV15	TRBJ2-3	CATSRDMKGADTQYF
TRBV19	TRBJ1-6	CASSIEDSSYNSPLHF
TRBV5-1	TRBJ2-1	CASSPGTSADEQFF
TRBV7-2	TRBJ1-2	CASSFGGITYGYTF
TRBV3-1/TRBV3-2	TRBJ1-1	CASSQGGTGGTEAFF
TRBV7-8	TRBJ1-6	CASSRDRESPLHF
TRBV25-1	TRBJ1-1	CASSDRRNTEAFF
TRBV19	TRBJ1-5	CASSIPYKVSNQPQHF
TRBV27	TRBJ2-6	CASSSTGVGSGANVLTF
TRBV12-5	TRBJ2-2	CASGPDRGTVTGELFF
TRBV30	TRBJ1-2	CAWSVLGQYYGYTF
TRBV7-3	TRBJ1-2	CASSFGGNYGYTF
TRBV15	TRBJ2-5	CATSRERLTQYF
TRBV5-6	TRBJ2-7	CASSLRFGVRDEQYF
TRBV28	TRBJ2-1	CASSLGTEINEQFF